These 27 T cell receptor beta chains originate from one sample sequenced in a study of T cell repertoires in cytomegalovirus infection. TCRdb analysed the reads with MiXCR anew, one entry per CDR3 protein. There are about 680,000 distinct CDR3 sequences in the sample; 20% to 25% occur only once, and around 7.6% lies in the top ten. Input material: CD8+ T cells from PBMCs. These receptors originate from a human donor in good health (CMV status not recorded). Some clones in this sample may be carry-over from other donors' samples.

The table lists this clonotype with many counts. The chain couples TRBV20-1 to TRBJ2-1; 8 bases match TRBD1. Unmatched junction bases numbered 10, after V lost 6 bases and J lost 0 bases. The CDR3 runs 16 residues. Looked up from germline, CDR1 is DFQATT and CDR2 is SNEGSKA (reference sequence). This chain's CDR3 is CSARKTGQGSYNEQFF. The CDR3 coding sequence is TGCAGTGCAAGAAAGACCGGACAGGGCTCCTACAATGAGCAGTTCTTC.

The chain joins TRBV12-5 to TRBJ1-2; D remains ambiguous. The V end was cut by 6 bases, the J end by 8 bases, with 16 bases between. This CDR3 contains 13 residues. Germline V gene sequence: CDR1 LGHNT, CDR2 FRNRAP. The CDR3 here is CASGPARFGGYTF. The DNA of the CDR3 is TGTGCTAGTGGACCGGCTCGGTTCGGCGGCTACACCTTC.

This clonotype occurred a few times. Here the CDR3 DNA reads TGTGCCAGCAGTTTACCAAAACAGGGACATGCCCTCCACTTT. The encoded protein is CASSLPKQGHALHF. The chain has TRBV28 and TRBJ1-6, with a weak D call TRBD1 (6 bases). The V and J ends lost 2 bases and 14 bases respectively, with 16 bases between them. The germline V gene has CDR1 MDHEN and CDR2 SYDVKM. The CDR3 consists of 14 residues.

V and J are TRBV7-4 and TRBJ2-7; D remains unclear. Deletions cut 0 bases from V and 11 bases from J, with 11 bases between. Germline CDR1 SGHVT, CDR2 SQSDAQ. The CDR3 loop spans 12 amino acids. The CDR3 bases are TGTGCCAGCAGCTTAGCCTGGGATGAGGAGTACGTC. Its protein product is CASSLAWDEEYV.

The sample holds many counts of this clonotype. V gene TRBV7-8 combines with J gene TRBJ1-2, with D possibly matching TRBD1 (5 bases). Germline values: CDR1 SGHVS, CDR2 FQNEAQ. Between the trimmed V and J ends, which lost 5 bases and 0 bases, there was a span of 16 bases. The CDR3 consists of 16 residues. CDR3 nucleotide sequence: TGTGCCAGCAGCCAGGGATTGAACTTCCCTAACTATGGCTACACCTTC. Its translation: CASSQGLNFPNYGYTF. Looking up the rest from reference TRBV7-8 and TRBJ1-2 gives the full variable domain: GAGVSQSPRYKVAKRGQDVALRCDPISGHVSLFWYQQALGQGPEFLTYFQNEAQLDKSGLPSDRFFAERPEGSVSTLKIQRTQQEDSAVYLCASSQGLNFPNYGYTFGSGTRLTVV.

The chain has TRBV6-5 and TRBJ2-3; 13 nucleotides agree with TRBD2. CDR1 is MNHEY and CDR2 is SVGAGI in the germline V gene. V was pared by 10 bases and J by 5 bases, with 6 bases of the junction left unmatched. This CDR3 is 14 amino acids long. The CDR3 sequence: CATGTSGVGDTQYF. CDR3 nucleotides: TGTGCCACCGGGACTAGCGGGGTTGGAGATACGCAGTATTTT.

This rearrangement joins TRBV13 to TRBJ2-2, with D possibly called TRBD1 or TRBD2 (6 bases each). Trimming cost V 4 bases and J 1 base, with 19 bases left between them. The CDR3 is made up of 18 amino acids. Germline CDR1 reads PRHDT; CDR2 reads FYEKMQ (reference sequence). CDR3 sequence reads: CASSSLWGAQGNTGELFF. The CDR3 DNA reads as TGTGCCAGCAGCTCGTTATGGGGGGCTCAAGGGAACACCGGGGAGCTGTTTTTT.

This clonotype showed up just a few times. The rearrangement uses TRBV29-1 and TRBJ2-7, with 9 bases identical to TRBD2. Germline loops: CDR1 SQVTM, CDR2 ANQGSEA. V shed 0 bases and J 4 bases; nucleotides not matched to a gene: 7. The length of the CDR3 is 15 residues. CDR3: CSVEDSASGAYEQYF. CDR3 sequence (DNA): TGCAGCGTTGAAGATTCGGCTAGCGGGGCTTACGAGCAGTACTTC.

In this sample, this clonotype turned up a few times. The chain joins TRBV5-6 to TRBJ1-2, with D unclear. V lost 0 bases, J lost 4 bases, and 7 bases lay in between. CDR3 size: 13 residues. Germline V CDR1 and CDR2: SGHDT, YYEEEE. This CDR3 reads CASSLEPVYGYTF. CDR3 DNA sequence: TGTGCCAGCAGCTTGGAGCCTGTCTATGGCTACACCTTC.

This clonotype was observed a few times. The DNA for the CDR3 is TGTGCCAGCAGCTTTGACAGGGAAAAACTGTTTTTT. This codes for CASSFDREKLFF. This rearrangement joins TRBV7-4 to TRBJ1-4, with a tentative D call TRBD1 (6 bases). The CDR3 is 12 amino acids. The V gene lost 3 bases and the J gene lost 8 bases, with 7 bases spanning the gap. Germline V CDR1 and CDR2: SGHVT, SQSDAQ. Based on the CDR3 plus reference TRBV7-4 and TRBJ1-4, the full variable domain is GAGVSQSPRYKVAKRGRDVALRCDSISGHVTLYWYRQTLGQGSEVLTYSQSDAQRDKSGRPSGRFSAERPERSVSTLKIQRTEQGDSAVYLCASSFDREKLFFGSGTQLSVL.

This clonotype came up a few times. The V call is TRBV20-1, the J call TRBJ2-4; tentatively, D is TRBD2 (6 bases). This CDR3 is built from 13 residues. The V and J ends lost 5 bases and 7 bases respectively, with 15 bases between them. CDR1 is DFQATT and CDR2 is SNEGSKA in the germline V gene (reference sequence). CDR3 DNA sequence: TGCAGTGCTCATACCGGGAGCGACAACATTCAGTACTTC. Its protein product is CSAHTGSDNIQYF.

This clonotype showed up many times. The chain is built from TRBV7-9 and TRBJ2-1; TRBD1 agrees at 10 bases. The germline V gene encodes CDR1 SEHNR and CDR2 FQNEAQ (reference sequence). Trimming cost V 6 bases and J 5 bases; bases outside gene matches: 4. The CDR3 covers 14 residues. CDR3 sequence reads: CASSGQGENNEQFF. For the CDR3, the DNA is TGTGCCAGCAGTGGACAGGGGGAAAACAATGAGCAGTTCTTC.

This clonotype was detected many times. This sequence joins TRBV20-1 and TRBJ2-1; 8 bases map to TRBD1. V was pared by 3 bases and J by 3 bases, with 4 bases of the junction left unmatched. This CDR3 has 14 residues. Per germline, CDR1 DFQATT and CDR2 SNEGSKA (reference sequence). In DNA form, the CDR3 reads TGCAGTGCTAGTCACGGGACAGGCTACAATGAGCAGTTCTTC. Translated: CSASHGTGYNEQFF.

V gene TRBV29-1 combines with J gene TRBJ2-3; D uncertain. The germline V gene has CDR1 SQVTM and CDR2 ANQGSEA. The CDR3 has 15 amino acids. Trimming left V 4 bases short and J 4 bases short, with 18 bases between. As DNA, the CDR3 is TGCAGCGTTGTCCCCCACGATAAAGGGTCAGATACGCAGTATTTT. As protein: CSVVPHDKGSDTQYF.

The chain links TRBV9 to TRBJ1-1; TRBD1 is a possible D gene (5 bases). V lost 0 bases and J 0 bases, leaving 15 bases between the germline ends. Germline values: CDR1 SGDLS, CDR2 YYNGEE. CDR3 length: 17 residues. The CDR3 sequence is CASSVEPSGVMNTEAFF. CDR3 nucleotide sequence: TGTGCCAGCAGCGTAGAACCTTCGGGGGTAATGAACACTGAAGCTTTCTTT.

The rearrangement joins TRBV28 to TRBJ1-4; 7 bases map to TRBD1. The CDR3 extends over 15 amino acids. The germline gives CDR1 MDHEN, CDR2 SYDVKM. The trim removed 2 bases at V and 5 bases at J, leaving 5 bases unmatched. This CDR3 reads CASSLPTGINEKLFF. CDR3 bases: TGTGCCAGCAGTTTACCGACAGGGATAAATGAAAAACTGTTTTTT.

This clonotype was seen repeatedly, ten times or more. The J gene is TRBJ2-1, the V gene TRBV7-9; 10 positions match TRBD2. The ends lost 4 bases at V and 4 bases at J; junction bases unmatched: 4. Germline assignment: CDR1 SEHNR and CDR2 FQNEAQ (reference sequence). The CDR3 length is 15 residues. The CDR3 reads CASSSGLALYNEQFF. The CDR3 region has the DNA TGTGCCAGCAGCTCGGGACTAGCGCTTTACAATGAGCAGTTCTTC.

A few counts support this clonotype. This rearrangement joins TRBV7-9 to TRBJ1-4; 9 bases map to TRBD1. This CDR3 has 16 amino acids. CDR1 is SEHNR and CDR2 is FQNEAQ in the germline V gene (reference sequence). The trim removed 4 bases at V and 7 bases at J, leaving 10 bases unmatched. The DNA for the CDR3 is TGTGCCAGCAGCTCGCGTTCGGACAGGGGCGGTGAAAAACTGTTTTTT. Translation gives CASSSRSDRGGEKLFF. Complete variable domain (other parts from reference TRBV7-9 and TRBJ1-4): DTGVSQNPRHKITKRGQNVTFRCDPISEHNRLYWYRQTLGQGPEFLTYFQNEAQLEKSRLLSDRFSAERPKGSFSTLEIQRTEQGDSAMYLCASSSRSDRGGEKLFFGSGTQLSVL.

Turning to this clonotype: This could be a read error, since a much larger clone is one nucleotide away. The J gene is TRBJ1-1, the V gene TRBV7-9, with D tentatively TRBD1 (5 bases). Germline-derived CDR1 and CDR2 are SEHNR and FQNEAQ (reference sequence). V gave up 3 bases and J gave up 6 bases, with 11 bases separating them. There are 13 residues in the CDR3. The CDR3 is CASSFGTTAEAFF. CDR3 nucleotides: TGTGCCAGCAGCTTCGGGACCACCGCTGAAGCTTTCTTT.

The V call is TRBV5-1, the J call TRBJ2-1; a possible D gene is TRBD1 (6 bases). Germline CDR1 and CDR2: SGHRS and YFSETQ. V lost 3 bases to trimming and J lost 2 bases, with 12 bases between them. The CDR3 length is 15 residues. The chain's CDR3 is CASSWLQGPYNEQFF. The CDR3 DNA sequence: TGCGCCAGCAGCTGGCTACAGGGCCCCTACAATGAGCAGTTCTTC. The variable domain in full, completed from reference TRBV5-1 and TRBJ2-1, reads KAGVTQTPRYLIKTRGQQVTLSCSPISGHRSVSWYQQTPGQGLQFLFEYFSETQRNKGNFPGRFSGRQFSNSRSEMNVSTLELGDSALYLCASSWLQGPYNEQFFGPGTRLTVL.

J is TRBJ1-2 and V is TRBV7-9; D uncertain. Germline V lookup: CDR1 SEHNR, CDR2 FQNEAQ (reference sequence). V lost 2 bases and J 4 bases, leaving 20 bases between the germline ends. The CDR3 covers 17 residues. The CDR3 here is CASSLPAYSVGGYGYTF. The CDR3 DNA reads TGTGCCAGCAGCTTACCCGCGTATAGCGTTGGTGGCTATGGCTACACCTTC.

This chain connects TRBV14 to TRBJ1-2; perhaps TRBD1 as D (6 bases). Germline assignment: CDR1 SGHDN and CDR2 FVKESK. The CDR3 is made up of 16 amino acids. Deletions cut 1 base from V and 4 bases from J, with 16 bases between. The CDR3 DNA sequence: TGTGCCAGCAGCCAAGGGGGGCCTTGGGGATCCTATGGCTACACCTTC. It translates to CASSQGGPWGSYGYTF. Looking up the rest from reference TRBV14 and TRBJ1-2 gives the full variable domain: EAGVTQFPSHSVIEKGQTVTLRCDPISGHDNLYWYRRVMGKEIKFLLHFVKESKQDESGMPNNRFLAERTGGTYSTLKVQPAELEDSGVYFCASSQGGPWGSYGYTFGSGTRLTVV.

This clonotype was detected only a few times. The CDR3 here is CASSPRGAPYGYTF. DNA of the CDR3: TGCGCCAGCAGCCCACGCGGGGCCCCCTATGGCTACACCTTC. The chain couples TRBV4-3 to TRBJ1-2, with D possibly matching TRBD1 (5 bases). CDR1 and CDR2 from the germline V gene are LGHNA and YSLEER. V was pared by 4 bases and J by 4 bases, with 13 bases between. The CDR3 runs 14 residues.

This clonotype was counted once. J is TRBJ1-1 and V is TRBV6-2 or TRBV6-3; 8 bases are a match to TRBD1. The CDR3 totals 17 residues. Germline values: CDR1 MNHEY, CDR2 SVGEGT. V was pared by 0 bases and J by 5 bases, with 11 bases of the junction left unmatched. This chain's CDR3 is CASSYSRDRPLWTEAFF. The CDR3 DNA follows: TGTGCCAGCAGTTACTCCCGGGACAGGCCCCTTTGGACTGAAGCTTTCTTT.

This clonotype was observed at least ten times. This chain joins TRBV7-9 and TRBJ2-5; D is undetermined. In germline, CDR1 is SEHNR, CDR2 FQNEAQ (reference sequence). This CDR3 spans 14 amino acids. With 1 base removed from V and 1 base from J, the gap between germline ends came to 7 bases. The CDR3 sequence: CASSLEGIQETQYF. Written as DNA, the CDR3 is TGTGCCAGCAGCTTAGAGGGAATCCAAGAGACCCAGTACTTC.

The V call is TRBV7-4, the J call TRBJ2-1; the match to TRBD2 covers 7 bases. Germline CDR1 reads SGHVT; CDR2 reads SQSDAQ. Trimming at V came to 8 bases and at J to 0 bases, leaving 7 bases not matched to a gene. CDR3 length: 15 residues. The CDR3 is CASATGGSSYNEQFF. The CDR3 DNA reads TGTGCCAGCGCAACGGGGGGTAGCTCCTACAATGAGCAGTTCTTC.

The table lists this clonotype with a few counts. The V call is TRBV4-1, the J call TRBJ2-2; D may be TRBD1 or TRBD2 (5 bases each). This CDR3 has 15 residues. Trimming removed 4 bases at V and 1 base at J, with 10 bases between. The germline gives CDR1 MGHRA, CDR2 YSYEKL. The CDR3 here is CASSPGHRNTGELFF. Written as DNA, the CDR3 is TGCGCCAGCAGCCCGGGGCACCGGAACACCGGGGAGCTGTTTTTT.